This T cell receptor beta chain was sequenced during a study of T cells expressing NK-cell markers. CDR3 length: 16 residues. The V gene's germline CDR1 is MNHEY and CDR2 SVGAGI. Overall study findings and caveats: Top CD8+ clonotypes included the dominant CD3+CD56+NKG2C+ clonotypes in roughly 6 donors. There were a handful of donors in whom these clonotypes also led the CD3+CD56-NKG2C+ fraction.

Of note for this clonotype: As yet, its antigen is unknown.

TCRdb re-called the 5' RACE reads; one entry per CDR3 protein, DNA not given. This sample's clone table lists around 550,000 distinct CDR3 sequences. This TCR was recovered from a man in his late teens or twenties in good health. The chain uses TRBV6-5 and TRBJ1-5; TCRdb's D call of TRBD1 is untestable without DNA. Material for sequencing was blood T cells: a sorted CD56 or NKG2C T cell subset, CD4+ or CD8+ T cells, or bulk PBMC T cells (not recorded which). This CDR3 reads CASRSTGVDSNQPQHF.